The following is a T cell receptor beta chain sequence with its context. No antigen is known for it. Nothing much larger sits one base from this clone, and base qualities are not available. The same CDR3 can be traced to other DNA sequences in this sample. Taken from cysteine to phenylalanine, the CDR3 has 13 residues. Of all the DNA, just the CDR3 is kept, 39 bases in frame from base 1. The junction shows trimming of 6 bases on V and 4 bases on J, and the gene matches do not reach 4 bases of it. TCRbeta CDR3 regions were amplified from genomic DNA using the immunoSEQ Assay, a bias-controlled multiplex PCR. The published analysis was carried out like this. Nucleated cell counts per sample were estimated from amplification of reference gene primers within the assay. Sequence reads were collapsed and filtered to measure the absolute abundance of every unique TCRbeta CDR3 rearrangement. Productive Simpson clonality was computed per sample as the square root of Simpson's diversity index over productive rearrangements. TCRdb mirrors the immuneACCESS table, restricted to in-frame sequences. Some clones are absent from its copies; in checked studies, under half trace to an unresolved V gene, and the reason for the others is unknown. V and J calls and clone size are copied from that table; D and trimming were computed from the DNA. In this sample the table shows about 190,000 clones, approximately 79% of which occur a single time. Of the sample, more than 4.5% is held by the ten largest clones.

This record comes from a study of blood T cell repertoires in COVID-19 (dated by TCRdb to the early 2020s). For the wider study: Samples from collaborators originated in the United States, Italy and Spain and spanned both the acute and convalescent phases of COVID-19. The repertoires were released in a freely available public database meant as a resource for research on the immune response to SARS-CoV-2. The prospective study material was composed of cDNA or gDNA derived from T cells, B-cell-depleted T cells, or PBMCs. Where available, HLA class I and class II types were obtained from metadata supplied by the sample provider rather than from assay-based typing. The samples were drawn from the first 160 participants of the ongoing ImmuneRACE study and from 1,200 or so subjects provided by 6 global collaborators. Sample metadata almost always included a de-identified subject ID, COVID-19 status, age in years and sex. The dataset comprised deeply sampled blood TCRbeta repertoires from subjects exposed to, actively infected with, or recovered from COVID-19. Study-wide findings and limitations: Clinical and demographic metadata were provided uncurated, with the amount varying by source and participant.

Enrolling through a virtual design, the prospective study's participants ranged in age from roughly 18 to 90 years and lived across roughly 23 United States geographic areas. To assign participants to cohorts, the prospective study relied on clinical history that participants themselves reported in a screening survey and a study questionnaire. In the prospective study, mobile phlebotomists collected whole blood, serum and a nasopharyngeal or oropharyngeal swab from each participant. Additional blood draws and questionnaires over a 2-month period could optionally be provided by prospective study participants. Prospective study blood samples were shipped either frozen or at room temperature before DNA extraction.

The sample consisted of PBMCs or T cells enriched from blood (not recorded which). This receptor was obtained from a woman aged 55-70 years with acute COVID-19. The V and J segments used are TRBV12-3 or TRBV12-4 and TRBJ1-1; TRBD1 matches 8 bases in the middle. The bases are TGTGCCAGCAGCCGAACAGGGGGCACTGAAGCTTTCTTT. This gives the protein CASSRTGGTEAFF.